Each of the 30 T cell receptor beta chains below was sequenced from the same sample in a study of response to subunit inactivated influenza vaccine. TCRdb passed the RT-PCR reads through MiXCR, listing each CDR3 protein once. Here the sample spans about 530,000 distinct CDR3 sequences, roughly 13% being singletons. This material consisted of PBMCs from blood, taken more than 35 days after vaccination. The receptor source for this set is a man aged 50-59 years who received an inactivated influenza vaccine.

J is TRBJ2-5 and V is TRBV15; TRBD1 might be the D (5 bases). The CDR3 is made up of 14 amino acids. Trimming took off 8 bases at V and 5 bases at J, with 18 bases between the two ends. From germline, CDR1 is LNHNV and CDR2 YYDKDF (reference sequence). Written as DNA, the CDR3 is TGTGCCACCCGGCGCGGACATTTCGGGGAGACCCAGTACTTC. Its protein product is CATRRGHFGETQYF.

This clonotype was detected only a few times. CDR3 in amino acids: CASSLAGPPGYTF. The DNA for the CDR3 is TGTGCCAGCAGTTTAGCGGGCCCACCTGGCTACACCTTC. The genes are TRBV12-3 or TRBV12-4 and TRBJ1-2; D unresolved. The CDR3 spans 13 residues. Trimming left V 0 bases short and J 7 bases short, with 9 bases between.

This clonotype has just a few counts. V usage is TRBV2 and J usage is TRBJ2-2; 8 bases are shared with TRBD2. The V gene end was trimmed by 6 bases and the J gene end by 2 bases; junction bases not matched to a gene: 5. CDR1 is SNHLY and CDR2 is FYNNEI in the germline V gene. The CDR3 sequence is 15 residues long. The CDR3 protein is CASRRLASNTGELFF. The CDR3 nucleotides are TGTGCCAGCAGGAGACTAGCGAGCAACACCGGGGAGCTGTTTTTT.

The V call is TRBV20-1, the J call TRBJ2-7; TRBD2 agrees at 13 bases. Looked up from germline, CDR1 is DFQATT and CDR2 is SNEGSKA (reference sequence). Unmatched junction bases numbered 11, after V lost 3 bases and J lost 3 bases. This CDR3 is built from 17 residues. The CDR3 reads CSASRGRTSGSNYEQYF. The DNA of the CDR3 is TGCAGTGCTAGTAGGGGTAGGACTAGCGGGAGTAACTACGAGCAGTACTTC.

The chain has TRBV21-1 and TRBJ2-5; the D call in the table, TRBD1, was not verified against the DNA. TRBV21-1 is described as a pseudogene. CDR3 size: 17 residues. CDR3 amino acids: CATKRRGRDRGQETQYF. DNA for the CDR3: TGTGCCACCAAAAGAAGGGGGCGGGACAGAGGCCAAGAGACCCAGTACTTC.

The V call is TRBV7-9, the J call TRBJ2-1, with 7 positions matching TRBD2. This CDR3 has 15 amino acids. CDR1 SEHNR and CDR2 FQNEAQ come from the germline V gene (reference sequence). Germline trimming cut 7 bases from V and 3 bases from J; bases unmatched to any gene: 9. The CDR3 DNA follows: TGTGCCAGCACCTCTAGCGGAGGGGTCTACAATGAGCAGTTCTTC. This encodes CASTSSGGVYNEQFF.

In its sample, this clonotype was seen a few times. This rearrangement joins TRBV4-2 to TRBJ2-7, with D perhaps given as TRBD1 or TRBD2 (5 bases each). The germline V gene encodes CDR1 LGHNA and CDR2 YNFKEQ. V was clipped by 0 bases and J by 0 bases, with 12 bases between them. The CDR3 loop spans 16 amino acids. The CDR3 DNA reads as TGTGCCAGCAGCCAAGATCTGGGACGGAGCTCCTACGAGCAGTACTTC. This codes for CASSQDLGRSSYEQYF.

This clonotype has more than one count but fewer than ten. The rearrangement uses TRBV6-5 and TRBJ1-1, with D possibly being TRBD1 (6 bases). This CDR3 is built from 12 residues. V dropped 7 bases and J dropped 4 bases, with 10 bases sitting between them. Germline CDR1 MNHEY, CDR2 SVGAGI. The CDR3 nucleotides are TGTGCCAGCACTGGCAGGGGCACTGAAGCTTTCTTT. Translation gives CASTGRGTEAFF.

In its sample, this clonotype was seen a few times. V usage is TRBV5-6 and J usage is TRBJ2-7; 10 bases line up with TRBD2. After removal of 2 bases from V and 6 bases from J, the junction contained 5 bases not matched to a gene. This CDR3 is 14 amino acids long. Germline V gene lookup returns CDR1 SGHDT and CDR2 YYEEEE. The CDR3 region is CASSFKRGGREQYF. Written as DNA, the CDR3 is TGTGCCAGCAGCTTCAAGCGGGGGGGCCGCGAGCAGTACTTC.

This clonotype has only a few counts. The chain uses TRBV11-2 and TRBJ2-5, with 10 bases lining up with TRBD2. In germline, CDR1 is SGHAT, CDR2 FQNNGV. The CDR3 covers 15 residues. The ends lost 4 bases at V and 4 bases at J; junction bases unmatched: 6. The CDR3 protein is CASSWTSGVGETQYF. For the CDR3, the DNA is TGTGCCAGCAGCTGGACTAGCGGAGTTGGAGAGACCCAGTACTTC.

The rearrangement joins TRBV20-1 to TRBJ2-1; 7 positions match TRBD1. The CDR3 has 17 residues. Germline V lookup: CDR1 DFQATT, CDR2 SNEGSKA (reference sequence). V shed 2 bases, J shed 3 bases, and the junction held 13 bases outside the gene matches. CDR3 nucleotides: TGCAGTGCTAGAAGGGTACAGGGGACCACCCTCTACAATGAGCAGTTCTTC. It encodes CSARRVQGTTLYNEQFF.

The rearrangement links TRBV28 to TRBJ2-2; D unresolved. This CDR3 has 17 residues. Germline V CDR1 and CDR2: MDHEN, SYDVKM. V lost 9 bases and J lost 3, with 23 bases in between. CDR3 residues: CASSPAAVSSHTGELFF. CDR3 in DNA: TGTGCCAGTTCCCCCGCTGCGGTCAGCTCACACACCGGGGAGCTGTTTTTT.

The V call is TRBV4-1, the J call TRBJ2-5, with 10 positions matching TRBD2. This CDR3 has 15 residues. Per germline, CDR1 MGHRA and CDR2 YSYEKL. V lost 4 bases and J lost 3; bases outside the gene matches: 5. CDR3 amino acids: CASSRWTSGKETQYF. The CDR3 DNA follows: TGCGCCAGCAGCCGATGGACTAGCGGCAAAGAGACCCAGTACTTC.

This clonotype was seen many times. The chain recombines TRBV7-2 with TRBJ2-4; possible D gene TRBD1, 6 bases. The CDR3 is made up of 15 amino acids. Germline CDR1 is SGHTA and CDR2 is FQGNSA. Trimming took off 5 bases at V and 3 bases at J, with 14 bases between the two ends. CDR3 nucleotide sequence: TGTGCCAGCAGCCCACAGGGAATGGACAAAAACATTCAGTACTTC. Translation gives CASSPQGMDKNIQYF.

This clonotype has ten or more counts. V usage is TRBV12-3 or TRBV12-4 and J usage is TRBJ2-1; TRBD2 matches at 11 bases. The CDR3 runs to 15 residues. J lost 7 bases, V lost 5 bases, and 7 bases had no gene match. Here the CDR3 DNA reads TGTGCCAGCAGTGCCCTAGCGGGGGGTAAGAATGAGCAGTTCTTC. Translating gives CASSALAGGKNEQFF.

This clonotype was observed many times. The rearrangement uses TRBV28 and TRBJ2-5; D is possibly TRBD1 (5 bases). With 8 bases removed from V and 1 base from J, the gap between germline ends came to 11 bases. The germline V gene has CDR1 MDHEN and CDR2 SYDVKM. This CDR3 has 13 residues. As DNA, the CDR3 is TGTGCCAGCTCCCAGGGTTTCCAAGAGACCCAGTACTTC. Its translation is CASSQGFQETQYF.

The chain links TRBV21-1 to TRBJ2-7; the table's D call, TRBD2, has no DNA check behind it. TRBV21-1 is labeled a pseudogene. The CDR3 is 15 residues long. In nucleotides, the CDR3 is TGTGCCAGCAGCAAAGGACTAGACTACTCCTACGAGCAGTACTTC. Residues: CASSKGLDYSYEQYF.

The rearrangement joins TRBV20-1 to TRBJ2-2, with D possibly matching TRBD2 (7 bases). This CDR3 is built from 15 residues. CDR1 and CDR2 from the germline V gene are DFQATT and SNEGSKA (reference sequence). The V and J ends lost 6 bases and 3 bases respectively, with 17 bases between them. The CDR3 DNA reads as TGCAGTGCCCCCGGTCGGGGGGCGGACACCGGGGAGCTGTTTTTT. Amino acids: CSAPGRGADTGELFF.

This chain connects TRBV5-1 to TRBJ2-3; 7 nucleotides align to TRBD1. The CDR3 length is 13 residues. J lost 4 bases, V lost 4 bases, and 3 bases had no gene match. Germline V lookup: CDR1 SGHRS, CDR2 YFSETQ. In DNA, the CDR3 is TGCGCCAGCAGCAGACAGGGACCAGATACGCAGTATTTT. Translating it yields CASSRQGPDTQYF.

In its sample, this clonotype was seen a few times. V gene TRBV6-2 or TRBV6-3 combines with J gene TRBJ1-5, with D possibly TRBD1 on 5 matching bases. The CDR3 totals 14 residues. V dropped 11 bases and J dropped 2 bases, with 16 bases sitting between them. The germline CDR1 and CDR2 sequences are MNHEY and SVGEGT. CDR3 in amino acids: CASKYGGGNQPQHF. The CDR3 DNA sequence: TGTGCCTCCAAATACGGAGGGGGCAATCAGCCCCAGCATTTT.

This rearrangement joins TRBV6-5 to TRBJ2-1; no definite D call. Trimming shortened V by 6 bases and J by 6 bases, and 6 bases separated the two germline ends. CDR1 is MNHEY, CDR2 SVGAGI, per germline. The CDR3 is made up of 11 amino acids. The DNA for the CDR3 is TGTGCCAGCAGGGCCGTCAATGAGCAGTTCTTC. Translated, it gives CASRAVNEQFF.

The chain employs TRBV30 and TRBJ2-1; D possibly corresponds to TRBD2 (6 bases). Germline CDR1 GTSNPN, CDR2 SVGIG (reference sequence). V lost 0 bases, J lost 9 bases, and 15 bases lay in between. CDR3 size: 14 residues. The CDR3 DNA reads TGTGCCTGGAGTGTACGTAGGGCCGGGGGTGAGCAGTTCTTC. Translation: CAWSVRRAGGEQFF.

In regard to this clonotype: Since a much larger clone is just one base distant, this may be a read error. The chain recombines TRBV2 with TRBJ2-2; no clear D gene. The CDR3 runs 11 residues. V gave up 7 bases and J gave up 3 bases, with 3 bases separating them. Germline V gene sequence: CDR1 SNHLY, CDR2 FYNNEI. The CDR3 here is CASKDTGELFF. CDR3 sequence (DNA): TGTGCCAGCAAAGACACCGGGGAGCTGTTTTTT.

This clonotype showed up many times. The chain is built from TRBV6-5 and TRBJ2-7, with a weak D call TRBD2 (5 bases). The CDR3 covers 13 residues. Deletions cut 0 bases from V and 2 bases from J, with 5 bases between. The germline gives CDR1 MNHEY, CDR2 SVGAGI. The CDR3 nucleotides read TGTGCCAGCAGTTACTCCGGGACCTACGAGCAGTACTTC. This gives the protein CASSYSGTYEQYF.

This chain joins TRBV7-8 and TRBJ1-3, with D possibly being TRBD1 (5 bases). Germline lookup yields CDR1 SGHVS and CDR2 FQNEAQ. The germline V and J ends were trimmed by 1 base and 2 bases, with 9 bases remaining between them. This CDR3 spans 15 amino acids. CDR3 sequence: CASSLELGAGNTIYF. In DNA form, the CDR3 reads TGTGCCAGCAGCTTAGAGCTAGGGGCTGGAAACACCATATATTTT.

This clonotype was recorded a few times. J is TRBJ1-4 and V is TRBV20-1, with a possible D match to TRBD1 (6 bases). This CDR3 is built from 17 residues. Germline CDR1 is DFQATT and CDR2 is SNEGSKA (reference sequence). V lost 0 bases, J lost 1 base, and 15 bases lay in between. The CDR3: CSARDWTVFQTNEKLFF. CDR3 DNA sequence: TGCAGTGCTAGAGACTGGACAGTTTTCCAAACTAATGAAAAACTGTTTTTT.

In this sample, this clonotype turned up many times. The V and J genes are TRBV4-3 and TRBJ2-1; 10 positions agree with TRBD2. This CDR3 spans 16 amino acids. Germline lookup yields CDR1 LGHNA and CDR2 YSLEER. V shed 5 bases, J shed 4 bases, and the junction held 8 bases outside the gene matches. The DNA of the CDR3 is TGCGCCAGCAGCGCAACGACTAGCGGGTTATACAATGAGCAGTTCTTC. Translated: CASSATTSGLYNEQFF.

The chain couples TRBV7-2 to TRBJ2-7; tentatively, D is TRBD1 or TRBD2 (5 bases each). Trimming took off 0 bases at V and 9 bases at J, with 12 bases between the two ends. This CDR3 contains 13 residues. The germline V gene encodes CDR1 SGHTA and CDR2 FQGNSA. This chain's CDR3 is CASSLAGTNRQYF. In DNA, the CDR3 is TGTGCCAGCAGCTTAGCGGGGACCAACAGGCAGTACTTC.

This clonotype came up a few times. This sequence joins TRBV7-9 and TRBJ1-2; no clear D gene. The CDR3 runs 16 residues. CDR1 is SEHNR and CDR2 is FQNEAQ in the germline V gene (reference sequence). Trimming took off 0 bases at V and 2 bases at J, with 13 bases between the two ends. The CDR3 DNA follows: TGTGCCAGCAGCTTAGCTATCCGGGTCCAGAACTATGGCTACACCTTC. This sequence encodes CASSLAIRVQNYGYTF.

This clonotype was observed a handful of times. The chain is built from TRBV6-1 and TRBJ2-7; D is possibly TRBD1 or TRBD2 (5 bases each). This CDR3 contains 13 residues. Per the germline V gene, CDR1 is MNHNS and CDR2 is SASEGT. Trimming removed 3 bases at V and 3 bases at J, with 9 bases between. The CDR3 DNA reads TGTGCCAGCAGTGACAGGGAGCTCTACGAGCAGTACTTC. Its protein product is CASSDRELYEQYF.